The T cell receptor beta chain described here comes from a study of cytomegalovirus exposure and HLA in healthy donors. Study context: As an earlier analysis found, 150 million to 200 million T cells yielded over 95 million unique TCR beta sequences.

With 60 Vbeta and 13 Jbeta primers, the PCR was carried out. Clones were read by immunoSEQ multiplex PCR, and TCRdb kept only the in-frame ones, dropping some. The sample consists of 95,000 to 130,000 clones, over 70% of them appearing once. CDR1 and CDR2 (germline): MDHEN, SYDVKM. V lost 5 bases and J lost 4, with 15 bases in between. The CDR3 runs 15 residues. This clone has more than one count but fewer than ten. Its antigen is unknown. Study-wide results and limits: The CMV antigen specificity of a few CMV-associated chains was confirmed through in vitro analysis. In an earlier analysis, productive rearrangement rates for most beta V segments clustered near 90% or 30%. Because they were indistinguishable, some V segments, including TRBV6-2 and TRBV6-3, were excluded.

V gene TRBV28 combines with J gene TRBJ1-5; possible D gene TRBD1, 6 bases. Sequenced input: PBMCs. The clonotype comes from a woman younger than 30 in good health and CMV-seronegative. The CDR3 sequence: CASSNQGPQNQPQHF. The CDR3 DNA reads TGTGCCAGCAGTAATCAGGGGCCCCAAAATCAGCCCCAGCATTTT.